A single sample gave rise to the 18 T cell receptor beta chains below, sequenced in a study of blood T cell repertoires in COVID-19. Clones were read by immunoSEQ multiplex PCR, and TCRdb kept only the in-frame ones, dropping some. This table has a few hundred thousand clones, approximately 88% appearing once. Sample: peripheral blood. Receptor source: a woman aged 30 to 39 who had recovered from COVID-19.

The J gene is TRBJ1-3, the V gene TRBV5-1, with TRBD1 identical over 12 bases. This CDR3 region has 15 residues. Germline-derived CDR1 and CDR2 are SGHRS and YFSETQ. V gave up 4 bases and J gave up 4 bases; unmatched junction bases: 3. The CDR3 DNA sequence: TGCGCCAGCAGCCGGGGACAGGGGGCCGGAAACACCATATATTTT. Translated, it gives CASSRGQGAGNTIYF.

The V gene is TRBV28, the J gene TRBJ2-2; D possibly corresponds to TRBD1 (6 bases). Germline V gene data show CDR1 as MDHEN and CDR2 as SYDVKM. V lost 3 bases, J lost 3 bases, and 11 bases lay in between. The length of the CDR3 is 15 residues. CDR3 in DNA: TGTGCCAGCAGTTTGCCAGGGGTCCACACCGGGGAGCTGTTTTTT. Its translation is CASSLPGVHTGELFF. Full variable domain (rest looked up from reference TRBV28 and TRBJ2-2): DVKVTQSSRYLVKRTGEKVFLECVQDMDHENMFWYRQDPGLGLRLIYFSYDVKMKEKGDIPEGYSVSREKKERFSLILESASTNQTSMYLCASSLPGVHTGELFFGEGSRLTVL.

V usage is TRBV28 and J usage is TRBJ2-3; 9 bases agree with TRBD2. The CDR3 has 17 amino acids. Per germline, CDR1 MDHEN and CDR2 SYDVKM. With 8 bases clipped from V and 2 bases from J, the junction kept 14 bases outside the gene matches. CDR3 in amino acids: CASYTPSGTSLTDTQYF. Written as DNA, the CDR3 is TGTGCCAGCTACACCCCCTCCGGGACTAGCCTCACAGATACGCAGTATTTT. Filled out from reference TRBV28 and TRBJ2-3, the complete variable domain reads DVKVTQSSRYLVKRTGEKVFLECVQDMDHENMFWYRQDPGLGLRLIYFSYDVKMKEKGDIPEGYSVSREKKERFSLILESASTNQTSMYLCASYTPSGTSLTDTQYFGPGTRLTVL.

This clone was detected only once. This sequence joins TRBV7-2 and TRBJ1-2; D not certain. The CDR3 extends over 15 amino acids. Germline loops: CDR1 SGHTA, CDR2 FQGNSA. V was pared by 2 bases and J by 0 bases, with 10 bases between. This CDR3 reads CASSLFGQANYGYTF. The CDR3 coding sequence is TGTGCCAGCAGCTTATTCGGCCAGGCTAACTATGGCTACACCTTC. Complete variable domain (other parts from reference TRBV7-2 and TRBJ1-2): GAGVSQSPSNKVTEKGKDVELRCDPISGHTALYWYRQSLGQGLEFLIYFQGNSAPDKSGLPSDRFSAERTGGSVSTLTIQRTQQEDSAVYLCASSLFGQANYGYTFGSGTRLTVV.

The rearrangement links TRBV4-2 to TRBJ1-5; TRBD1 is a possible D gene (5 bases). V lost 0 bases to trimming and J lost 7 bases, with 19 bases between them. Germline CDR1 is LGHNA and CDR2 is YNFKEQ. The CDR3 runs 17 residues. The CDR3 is CASSQDREQGVKQPQHF. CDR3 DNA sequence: TGTGCCAGCAGCCAAGATCGGGAGCAGGGAGTAAAACAGCCCCAGCATTTT.

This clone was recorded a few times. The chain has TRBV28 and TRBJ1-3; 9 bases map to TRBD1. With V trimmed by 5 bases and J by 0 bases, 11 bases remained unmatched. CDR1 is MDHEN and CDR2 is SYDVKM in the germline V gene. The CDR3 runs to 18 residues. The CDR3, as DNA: TGTGCCAGCAGTGTCCGGGACAGGGACCTTTTCTCTGGAAACACCATATATTTT. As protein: CASSVRDRDLFSGNTIYF.

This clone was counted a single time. CDR3 region: CSAERGWELFF. The CDR3 bases are TGCAGTGCAGAAAGGGGATGGGAGCTGTTTTTT. The chain couples TRBV20-1 to TRBJ2-2; tentative D call: TRBD1 (5 bases). V gave up 6 bases and J gave up 9 bases, with 11 bases separating them. Per germline, CDR1 DFQATT and CDR2 SNEGSKA (reference sequence). CDR3 size: 11 residues.

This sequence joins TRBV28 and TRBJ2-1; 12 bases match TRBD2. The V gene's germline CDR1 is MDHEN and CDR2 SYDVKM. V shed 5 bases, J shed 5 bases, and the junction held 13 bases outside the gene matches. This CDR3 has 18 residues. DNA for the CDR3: TGTGCCAGCAGTAACGGACTAGCGGGGACGACACCCAACAATGAGCAGTTCTTC. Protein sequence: CASSNGLAGTTPNNEQFF.

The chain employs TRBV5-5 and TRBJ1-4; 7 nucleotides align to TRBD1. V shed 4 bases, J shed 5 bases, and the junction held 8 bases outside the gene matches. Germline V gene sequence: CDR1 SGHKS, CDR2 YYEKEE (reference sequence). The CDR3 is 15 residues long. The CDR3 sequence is CASSPNRGQNEKLFF. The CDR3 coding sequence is TGTGCCAGCAGCCCCAACAGGGGCCAGAATGAAAAACTGTTTTTT. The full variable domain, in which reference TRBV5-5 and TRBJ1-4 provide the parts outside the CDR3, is DAGVTQSPTHLIKTRGQQVTLRCSPISGHKSVSWYQQVLGQGPQFIFQYYEKEERGRGNFPDRFSARQFPNYSSELNVNALLLGDSALYLCASSPNRGQNEKLFFGSGTQLSVL.

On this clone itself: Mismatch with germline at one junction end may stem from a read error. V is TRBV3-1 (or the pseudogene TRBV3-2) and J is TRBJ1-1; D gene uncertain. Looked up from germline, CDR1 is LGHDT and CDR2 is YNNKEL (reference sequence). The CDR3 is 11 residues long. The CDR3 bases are TGTGCCAGCAGCCACTCCTCTGAGGCTTTCTTT. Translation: CASSHSSEAFF.

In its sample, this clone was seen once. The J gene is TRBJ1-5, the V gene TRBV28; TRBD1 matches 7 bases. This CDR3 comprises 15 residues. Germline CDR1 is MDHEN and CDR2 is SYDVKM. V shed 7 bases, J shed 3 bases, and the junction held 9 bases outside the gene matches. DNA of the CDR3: TGTGCCAGCATAGGGGCGGGGACAGTCAATCAGCCCCAGCATTTT. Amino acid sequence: CASIGAGTVNQPQHF.

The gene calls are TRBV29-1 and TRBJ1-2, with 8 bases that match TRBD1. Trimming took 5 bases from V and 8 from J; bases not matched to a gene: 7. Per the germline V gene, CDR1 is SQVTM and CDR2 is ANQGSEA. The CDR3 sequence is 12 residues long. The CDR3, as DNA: TGCAGCGTTAGACAGGGGTTAGAGGGCTACACCTTC. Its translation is CSVRQGLEGYTF.

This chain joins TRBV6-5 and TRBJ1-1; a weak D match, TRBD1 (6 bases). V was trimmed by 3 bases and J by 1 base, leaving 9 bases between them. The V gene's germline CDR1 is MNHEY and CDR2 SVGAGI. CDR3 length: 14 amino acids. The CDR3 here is CASSYKTGNTEAFF. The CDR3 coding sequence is TGTGCCAGCAGTTATAAGACAGGGAACACTGAAGCTTTCTTT.

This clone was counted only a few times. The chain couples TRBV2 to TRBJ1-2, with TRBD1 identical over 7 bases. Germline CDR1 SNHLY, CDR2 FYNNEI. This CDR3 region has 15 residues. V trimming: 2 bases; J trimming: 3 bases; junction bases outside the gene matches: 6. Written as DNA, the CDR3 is TGTGCCAGCAGTGAAAACAGGGGCATCGACTATGGCTACACCTTC. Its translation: CASSENRGIDYGYTF.

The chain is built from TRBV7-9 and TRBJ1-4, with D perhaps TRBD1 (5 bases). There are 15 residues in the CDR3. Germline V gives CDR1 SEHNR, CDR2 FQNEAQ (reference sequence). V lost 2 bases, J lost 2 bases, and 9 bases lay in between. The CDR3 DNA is TGTGCCAGCAGCTTAAAGAGACAGACTAATGAAAAACTGTTTTTT. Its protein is CASSLKRQTNEKLFF.

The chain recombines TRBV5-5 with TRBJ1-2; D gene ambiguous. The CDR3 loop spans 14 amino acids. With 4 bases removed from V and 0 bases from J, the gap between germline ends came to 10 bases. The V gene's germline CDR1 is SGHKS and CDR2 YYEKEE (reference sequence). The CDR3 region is CASSPLAANYGYTF. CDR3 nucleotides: TGTGCCAGCAGCCCCCTGGCAGCTAACTATGGCTACACCTTC.

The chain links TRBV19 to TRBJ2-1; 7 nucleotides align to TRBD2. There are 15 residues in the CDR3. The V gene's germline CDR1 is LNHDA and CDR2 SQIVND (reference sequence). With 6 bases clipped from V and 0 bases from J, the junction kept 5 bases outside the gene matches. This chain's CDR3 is CASSWGGSSYNEQFF. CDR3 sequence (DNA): TGTGCCAGTAGCTGGGGGGGGAGCTCCTACAATGAGCAGTTCTTC.

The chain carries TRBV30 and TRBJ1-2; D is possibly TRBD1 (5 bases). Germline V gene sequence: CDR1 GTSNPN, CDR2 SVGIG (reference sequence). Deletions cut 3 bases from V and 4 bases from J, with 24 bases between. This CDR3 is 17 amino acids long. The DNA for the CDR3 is TGTGCCTGGAGCTCACCCAGGGCGCACCAGCCATTCTATGGCTACACCTTC. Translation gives CAWSSPRAHQPFYGYTF. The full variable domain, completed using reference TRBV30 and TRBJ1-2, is SQTIHQWPATLVQPVGSPLSLECTVEGTSNPNLYWYRQAAGRGLQLLFYSVGIGQISSEVPQNLSASRPQDRQFILSSKKLLLSDSGFYLCAWSSPRAHQPFYGYTFGSGTRLTVV.